The 14 T cell receptor beta chains given below trace back to one sample, sequenced in a study of beta chain features in type 1 diabetes. Isolated RNA was reverse transcribed in full, so expressed TCRB transcripts were sequenced. Produced via immunoSEQ multiplex PCR; TCRdb's table is partial and in-frame only. The sample comprises almost 350,000 clones, under 8.5% of which are singletons, and under 0.5% rests with the top ten. Sequenced sample: central memory CD4+ T cells from blood. These receptors all come from a woman aged 18-29 years in good health.

Details on this clone: Distinct nucleotide sequences in the sample also encode this CDR3. The V and J genes are TRBV6-4 and TRBJ2-1; D is unresolved. The V end lost 0 bases, the J end lost 0 bases, and 9 bases lay between the germline ends. This CDR3 region has 16 residues. Germline loops: CDR1 MRHNA, CDR2 SNTAGT. The CDR3 spells CASSDSSAASYNEQFF. CDR3 DNA sequence: TGTGCCAGCAGTGACTCGAGCGCAGCCTCCTACAATGAGCAGTTCTTC.

At least ten counts were recorded for this clone. This chain uses TRBV6-6 with TRBJ2-5; possible D gene TRBD2, 6 bases. This CDR3 spans 13 amino acids. Germline CDR1 is MNHNY and CDR2 is SVGAGI (reference sequence). Trimming cost V 11 bases and J 5 bases, with 18 bases left between them. The chain's CDR3 is CACTSRGSETQYF. CDR3 in DNA: TGTGCCTGCACTAGCAGAGGGAGCGAGACCCAGTACTTC.

The chain is built from TRBV29-1 and TRBJ2-3; D is unclear. Trimming shortened V by 1 base and J by 0 bases, and 5 bases separated the two germline ends. The CDR3 sequence is 13 residues long. Germline V gene lookup returns CDR1 SQVTM and CDR2 ANQGSEA. CDR3 sequence: CSVEADSTDTQYF. DNA of the CDR3: TGCAGCGTTGAAGCAGATAGCACAGATACGCAGTATTTT.

This clone turned up a few times. The chain couples TRBV6-1 to TRBJ2-3, with D uncertain. Trimming took 7 bases from V and 3 from J, leaving 17 bases between them. The CDR3 is made up of 15 amino acids. Germline V CDR1 and CDR2: MNHNS, SASEGT. This chain's CDR3 is CASKSFHIGTDTQYF. CDR3 DNA sequence: TGTGCCAGCAAATCTTTCCACATCGGAACAGATACGCAGTATTTT.

About this clone itself: Other DNA sequences within the sample encode an identical CDR3. The CDR3 DNA is TGTGCCAGCAGCGTAGGTCGGAACACTGAAGCTTTCTTT. It specifies CASSVGRNTEAFF. The chain joins TRBV7-2 to TRBJ1-1, with D unclear. CDR1 is SGHTA, CDR2 FQGNSA, per germline. CDR3 length: 13 residues. Between the trimmed V and J ends, which lost 5 bases and 1 base, there was a span of 8 bases. The whole variable domain, remainder taken from reference TRBV7-2 and TRBJ1-1, is GAGVSQSPSNKVTEKGKDVELRCDPISGHTALYWYRQSLGQGLEFLIYFQGNSAPDKSGLPSDRFSAERTGGSVSTLTIQRTQQEDSAVYLCASSVGRNTEAFFGQGTRLTVV.

This clone occurred a few times. This chain connects TRBV19 to TRBJ1-1, with TRBD1 as a possible D gene (5 bases). In germline, CDR1 is LNHDA, CDR2 SQIVND (reference sequence). This CDR3 is built from 13 residues. V was trimmed by 10 bases and J by 1 base, leaving 13 bases between them. The CDR3 sequence: CATTGPKNTEAFF. The CDR3, as DNA: TGTGCCACCACGGGACCGAAGAACACTGAAGCTTTCTTT.

This clone was found a few times. Within the sample, other DNA sequences also encode this same CDR3. This chain connects TRBV7-9 to TRBJ2-3; D is unresolved. V was cut by 5 bases and J by 6 bases, with 6 bases left in between. The CDR3 loop spans 11 amino acids. CDR1 is SEHNR and CDR2 is FQNEAQ in the germline V gene (reference sequence). The CDR3 protein is CASSPQDTQYF. The CDR3 DNA sequence: TGTGCCAGCAGCCCCCAGGATACGCAGTATTTT. The full variable domain, rest sourced from reference TRBV7-9 and TRBJ2-3, is DTGVSQNPRHKITKRGQNVTFRCDPISEHNRLYWYRQTLGQGPEFLTYFQNEAQLEKSRLLSDRFSAERPKGSFSTLEIQRTEQGDSAMYLCASSPQDTQYFGPGTRLTVL.

There are a few counts of this clone. The chain is built from TRBV11-2 and TRBJ2-7, with D perhaps TRBD1 (6 bases). This CDR3 is built from 15 residues. Germline V gives CDR1 SGHAT, CDR2 FQNNGV. V shed 6 bases and J shed 0 bases, with 15 bases lying between them. The CDR3 is CASRRGSGFSYEQYF. CDR3 DNA: TGTGCCAGCAGGAGGGGGAGCGGTTTCTCCTACGAGCAGTACTTC. Filled out from reference TRBV11-2 and TRBJ2-7, the complete variable domain reads EAGVAQSPRYKIIEKRQSVAFWCNPISGHATLYWYQQILGQGPKLLIQFQNNGVVDDSQLPKDRFSAERLKGVDSTLKIQPAKLEDSAVYLCASRRGSGFSYEQYFGPGTRLTVT.

In this sample, this clone turned up a few times. The chain has TRBV7-9 and TRBJ2-3, with D hard to call. V shed 3 bases and J shed 4 bases, with 5 bases lying between them. This CDR3 has 12 amino acids. CDR1 and CDR2 (germline): SEHNR, FQNEAQ (reference sequence). In DNA, the CDR3 is TGTGCCAGCAGCTTTCGGGCAGATACGCAGTATTTT. This encodes CASSFRADTQYF. Filled out from reference TRBV7-9 and TRBJ2-3, the complete variable domain reads DTGVSQNPRHKITKRGQNVTFRCDPISEHNRLYWYRQTLGQGPEFLTYFQNEAQLEKSRLLSDRFSAERPKGSFSTLEIQRTEQGDSAMYLCASSFRADTQYFGPGTRLTVL.

This clone showed up just a few times. This chain links TRBV10-3 with TRBJ2-5, with 7 bases lining up with TRBD1. The trim removed 3 bases at V and 1 base at J, leaving 2 bases unmatched. The CDR3 has 14 residues. The V gene's germline CDR1 is ENHRY and CDR2 SYGVKD. The CDR3 nucleotides are TGTGCCATCAGTGATTCAGGGGGCCAAGAGACCCAGTACTTC. This sequence encodes CAISDSGGQETQYF.

This clone occurred a few times. CDR3 sequence reads: CASSFQSGGPTKNIQYF. CDR3 DNA sequence: TGTGCCAGCAGTTTTCAGTCGGGAGGGCCTACCAAAAACATTCAGTACTTC. V usage is TRBV28 and J usage is TRBJ2-4; 8 bases are shared with TRBD2. Germline V gene sequence: CDR1 MDHEN, CDR2 SYDVKM. V lost 3 bases to trimming and J lost 2 bases; unmatched junction nucleotides: 9. This CDR3 comprises 17 residues.

Ten or more counts support this clone. At the DNA level, this CDR3 is encoded by other sequences in the same sample as well. The chain carries TRBV5-6 and TRBJ2-5; D is undetermined. Deletions cut 4 bases from V and 3 bases from J, with 7 bases between. CDR3 length equals 12 residues. The germline V gene has CDR1 SGHDT and CDR2 YYEEEE. CDR3 protein: CASSLVEETQYF. CDR3 DNA: TGTGCCAGCAGCCTCGTTGAAGAGACCCAGTACTTC.

The chain carries TRBV29-1 and TRBJ1-1, with D tentatively TRBD1 (5 bases). Germline V gene lookup returns CDR1 SQVTM and CDR2 ANQGSEA. Trimming removed 7 bases at V and 2 bases at J, with 11 bases between. There are 12 residues in the CDR3. CDR3 in amino acids: CSGEQENTEAFF. The CDR3 DNA reads TGCAGCGGAGAACAGGAAAACACTGAAGCTTTCTTT.

The chain couples TRBV7-9 to TRBJ2-2; D uncertain. Trimming shortened V by 2 bases and J by 4 bases, and 11 bases separated the two germline ends. Germline lookup yields CDR1 SEHNR and CDR2 FQNEAQ (reference sequence). The CDR3 is 15 amino acids. CDR3 DNA sequence: TGTGCCAGCAGCTTATTGGCGGCTTCCACCGGGGAGCTGTTTTTT. This encodes CASSLLAASTGELFF.